Detailed here is one T cell receptor beta chain. Its antigen is currently unknown. The sample comes from a study of blood T cells in healthy people across ages. Study-level information: Through template switching, about one barcoded beta molecule was captured per two T cells, as measured in model experiments. Study-level points and caveats: Fewer expanded clones and more diversity marked long-lived versus aged donors.

Germline V gene sequence: CDR1 SGHRS, CDR2 YFSETQ. The CDR3 has 16 residues. The ends lost 0 bases at V and 4 bases at J; junction bases unmatched: 6. Each individual donor underwent a draw of about 9.1 milliliters of peripheral blood. Through a sample-barcoded 5' primer and a J-beta primer mix, a second PCR was run for 7 to 11 cycles. At least 2.5 million CDR3-containing paired-end reads were obtained per sample. TCRdb called the 5' RACE reads again in MiXCR, with one record for every CDR3 protein. The table shows over 1,200,000 distinct CDR3 sequences, with 59% occurring only once. The source is a man younger than 30 in good health. The chain combines TRBV5-1 with TRBJ1-2, with TRBD1 matching over 10 bases. The source material was blood. The CDR3 DNA follows: TGCGCCAGCAGCTTGGGATGGGGACAGGGGTCCTATGGCTACACCTTC. Amino acid sequence: CASSLGWGQGSYGYTF.